Listed below are T cell receptor beta chains from one sample, sequenced in a study of shared clonotypes between healthy human individuals. This table comes from immunoSEQ multiplex PCR, and its TCRdb copy is limited to in-frame clones, with some not included. The table records under 2,500,000 clones, about 94% of them present only once. The specimen sequenced was naive CD4+ T cells sorted from blood. The receptors were sampled from a man between 18 and 29 years old in good health. The CDR3 runs from the conserved cysteine through the conserved F or W. The D gene is left open where the match is weak. Clone size is shown for a subset of rows, as once, few, many or a class of expanded clone.

CDR3	DNA	D	V	J	size
CASSPSADTDTQYF	TGTGCCAGCAGCCCCTCAGCGGACACAGATACGCAGTATTTT	-	TRBV5-4	TRBJ2-3	-
CASSGGGNTIYF	TGCGCCAGCTCCGGCGGCGGAAACACCATATATTTT	-	TRBV4-3	TRBJ1-3	-
CASRGVNEQFF	TGTGCCAGCAGAGGGGTCAATGAGCAGTTCTTC	-	TRBV5-6	TRBJ2-1	once
CASSFYTGVLRNEQFF	TGTGCCAGCAGCTTTTATACAGGGGTCTTAAGAAATGAGCAGTTCTTC	TRBD1	TRBV7-2	TRBJ2-1	-
CATNQGGTSNEQYF	TGTGCCACCAACCAAGGAGGGACTAGTAATGAGCAGTACTTC	TRBD2	TRBV15	TRBJ2-7	-
CASSTPQYVGSPLHF	TGTGCCAGCAGCACGCCCCAATATGTGGGGTCACCCCTCCACTTT	-	TRBV7-2	TRBJ1-6	-
CASSVGGTEAFF	TGTGCCAGCAGTGTAGGGGGGACTGAAGCTTTCTTT	-	TRBV6-6	TRBJ1-1	-
CASSLQGAGRDTQYF	TGTGCCAGCAGTCTACAGGGGGCCGGCAGAGATACGCAGTATTTT	TRBD1	TRBV2	TRBJ2-3	-
CASSTVQLNSGNTIYF	TGTGCCAGCAGCACAGTACAGCTCAACTCTGGAAACACCATATATTTT	-	TRBV6-6	TRBJ1-3	-
CASSDRDEKLFF	TGTGCCAGCAGCGACAGGGATGAAAAACTGTTTTTT	TRBD1	TRBV6-5	TRBJ1-4	-
CASSNPLGSRGHGYTF	TGTGCCAGCAGTAACCCTTTGGGGTCGAGGGGCCATGGCTACACCTTC	-	TRBV28	TRBJ1-2	-
CASSTVLWNSPLHF	TGTGCCAGCAGCACCGTCCTCTGGAATTCACCCCTCCACTTT	-	TRBV7-2	TRBJ1-6	-
CASSLGDSTDTQYF	TGCGCCAGCAGCCTTGGGGACAGCACAGATACGCAGTATTTT	-	TRBV5-1	TRBJ2-3	-
CASSDSRERRVSYEQYF	TGTGCCAGCAGTGACTCGAGGGAGCGACGGGTCTCCTACGAGCAGTACTTC	-	TRBV6-4	TRBJ2-7	-
CASSRWDRGEKLFF	TGTGCCAGCAGTCGATGGGACAGGGGAGAAAAACTGTTTTTT	TRBD1	TRBV27	TRBJ1-4	once
CASSFGDGRNSPLHF	TGTGCCAGCAGTTTTGGGGACGGGCGTAATTCACCCCTCCACTTT	-	TRBV27	TRBJ1-6	-
CASSQESTRPSYNEQFF	TGCGCCAGCAGCCAAGAATCAACACGACCCTCCTACAATGAGCAGTTCTTC	-	TRBV4-1	TRBJ2-1	-
CAWSQLSNTGELFF	TGTGCCTGGAGCCAACTTAGTAACACCGGGGAGCTGTTTTTT	-	TRBV30	TRBJ2-2	-
CASSLEGTANYGYTF	TGTGCCAGCAGCTTAGAAGGGACAGCTAACTATGGCTACACCTTC	TRBD1	TRBV7-2	TRBJ1-2	-
CASSRRGFSGNTIYF	TGTGCCAGCAGCCGACGCGGGTTCTCTGGAAACACCATATATTTT	-	TRBV7-2	TRBJ1-3	few
CASSPGPGEQPQHF	TGTGCCAGCTCACCAGGTCCGGGGGAACAGCCCCAGCATTTT	-	TRBV18	TRBJ1-5	-
CLRPEHVYEQYF	TGTTTGAGGCCAGAACACGTCTACGAGCAGTACTTC	-	TRBV7-7	TRBJ2-7	-